This T cell receptor beta chain was recorded in a study of T-cell reconstitution after alpha-beta-depleted transplantation in children. Unique molecular identifiers tagged the TCRbeta library. From the PCR reads, TCRdb called clonotypes with MiXCR, one entry per CDR3 protein. Of about 690,000 distinct CDR3 sequences listed, approximately 15% are singletons. Germline CDR1 MNHEY, CDR2 SVGEGT. Trimming took 6 bases from V and 2 from J; bases not matched to a gene: 5. There are 15 residues in the CDR3. Sequences were derived from PBMCs from the stem cell graft donor, sampled from the stem cell graft. V is TRBV6-2 or TRBV6-3 and J is TRBJ2-7; the match to TRBD2 covers 12 bases. This TCR was sampled from a human donor who donated a stem cell graft to a child with acute myeloid leukemia. Here the CDR3 reads CASRATSGGTYEQYF. The CDR3 DNA sequence: TGTGCCAGCAGGGCGACTAGCGGGGGTACCTACGAGCAGTACTTC.